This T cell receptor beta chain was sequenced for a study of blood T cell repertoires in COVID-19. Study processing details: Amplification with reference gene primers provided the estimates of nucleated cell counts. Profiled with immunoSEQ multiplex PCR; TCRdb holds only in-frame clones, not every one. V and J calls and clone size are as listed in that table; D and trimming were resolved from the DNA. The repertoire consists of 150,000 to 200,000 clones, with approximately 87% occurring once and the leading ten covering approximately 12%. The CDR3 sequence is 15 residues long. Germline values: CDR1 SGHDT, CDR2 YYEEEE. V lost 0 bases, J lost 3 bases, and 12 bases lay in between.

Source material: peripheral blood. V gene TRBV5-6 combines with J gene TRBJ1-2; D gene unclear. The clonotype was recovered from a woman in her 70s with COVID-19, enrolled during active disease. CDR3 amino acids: CASSLGSEGDYGYTF. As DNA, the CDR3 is TGTGCCAGCAGCTTGGGCTCGGAGGGTGACTATGGCTACACCTTC.